A selection of T cell receptor beta chains follows, all from one sample in a study of beta chain features in type 1 diabetes. The method was immunoSEQ multiplex PCR; TCRdb's version includes in-frame clones alone and lacks a portion of them. The sample includes 120,000 to 150,000 clones, roughly an eighth seen only once; the top ten take under 1.5%. The sequencing input was central memory CD4+ T cells from blood. The receptors were gathered from a man younger than 30 with type 1 diabetes. Both conserved end residues are part of each CDR3. A D gene is named only where the DNA matches it firmly. A clone size is listed for some rows: how often the clone was seen (once, few, many), or a class if it is expanded.

len	j_gene	d_gene	v_gene	abundance	CDR3nt	CDR3aa
14	TRBJ2-5	TRBD1	TRBV7-2	few	TGTGCCAGCAGCTTAGAACAGGGGCAAGAGACCCAGTACTTC	CASSLEQGQETQYF
13	TRBJ2-3	NA	TRBV7-2	NA	TGTGCCAGCAGCTTAACCGGGAAGGATACGCAGTATTTT	CASSLTGKDTQYF
16	TRBJ2-1	TRBD2	TRBV18	NA	TGTGCCAGCTCACCTTCGCAGCGGGGGGTCTACAATGAGCAGTTCTTC	CASSPSQRGVYNEQFF
14	TRBJ1-3	NA	TRBV29-1	few	TGCAGCGTTGGGGGACTGGGCTCTGGAAACACCATATATTTT	CSVGGLGSGNTIYF
14	TRBJ2-1	TRBD1	TRBV6-1	few	TGTGCCAGCAGGGCCGGGACAGGGGCTAATGAGCAGTTCTTC	CASRAGTGANEQFF
15	TRBJ2-1	NA	TRBV18	NA	TGTGCCAGCTCACCACCTGCACGGGGCTACAATGAGCAGTTCTTC	CASSPPARGYNEQFF
13	TRBJ1-1	TRBD1	TRBV2	few	TGTGCCGGGTCCGGACAGGGGAACACTGAAGCTTTCTTT	CAGSGQGNTEAFF
16	TRBJ2-1	TRBD2	TRBV7-2	many	TGTGCCAGCAGCTTAGAGGGGACTAGCGGGTACAATGAGCAGTTCTTC	CASSLEGTSGYNEQFF
16	TRBJ1-2	NA	TRBV2	NA	TGTGCCAGCAGTGGCCCCACGAGGGACCTGAACTATGGCTACACCTTC	CASSGPTRDLNYGYTF
16	TRBJ2-3	NA	TRBV28	NA	TGTGCCAGCAGTTTAAATAGCGGCGCTAGCACAGATACGCAGTATTTT	CASSLNSGASTDTQYF
14	TRBJ2-7	NA	TRBV9	many	TGTGCCAGCAGCGTAGGGGACTTAGCCTACGAGCAGTACTTC	CASSVGDLAYEQYF
12	TRBJ2-1	NA	TRBV14	many	TGTGCCAGCCAGAAGGGGGACGGACTACAGTTCTTC	CASQKGDGLQFF
15	TRBJ1-2	NA	TRBV28	NA	TGTGCCAGCAGTTCATCTGCTGGCGTTAAGGATGGCTACACCTTC	CASSSSAGVKDGYTF
13	TRBJ1-6	NA	TRBV7-9	NA	TGTGCCAGCAGCTCAAAGGGGAATTCACCCCTCCACTTT	CASSSKGNSPLHF
16	TRBJ1-3	NA	TRBV30	NA	TGTGCCTGGAGTATGATGCAGAGTCTCTCTGGAAACACCATATATTTT	CAWSMMQSLSGNTIYF
13	TRBJ1-1	TRBD1	TRBV7-9	NA	TGTGCCAGCAGCTCCCTCGGACAGGCTGAAGCTTTCTTT	CASSSLGQAEAFF
15	TRBJ2-7	TRBD1	TRBV10-2	few	TGCGCCAGCAGCGCTACAGGACAGGGGACCTACGAGCAGTACTTC	CASSATGQGTYEQYF
14	TRBJ1-3	NA	TRBV4-1	NA	TGCGCCAGCAGCCAACCCGAATCTGGAAACACCATATATTTT	CASSQPESGNTIYF
14	TRBJ2-2	NA	TRBV9	NA	TGTGCCAGCAAGCGGTCCGCGAACACCGGGGAGCTGTTTTTT	CASKRSANTGELFF
15	TRBJ1-1	NA	TRBV9	NA	TGTGCCAGCAGCGTGCAGGGACTCCCGAACACTGAAGCTTTCTTT	CASSVQGLPNTEAFF
12	TRBJ1-4	NA	TRBV7-2	NA	TGTGCCAGCAGCGTCGGGAATGAAAAACTGTTTTTT	CASSVGNEKLFF
12	TRBJ2-7	NA	TRBV13	many	TGTGCCAGCAGCTCCAGTGAGGGAGAGCAGTACTTC	CASSSSEGEQYF
14	TRBJ2-5	NA	TRBV10-3	NA	TGTGCCATCAGTGGCGGGGAAACGGGGGAGACCCAGTACTTC	CAISGGETGETQYF
12	TRBJ1-4	NA	TRBV4-2	few	TGTGCCAGCAGCGAAAGGAGGGAAAAACTGTTTTTT	CASSERREKLFF
16	TRBJ2-3	NA	TRBV27	few	TGTGCCAGCAGTTTAATCCAGGGAGGTGGCACAGATACGCAGTATTTT	CASSLIQGGGTDTQYF
13	TRBJ2-1	NA	TRBV11-2	NA	TGTGCCAGCAGCCGCGGCAGGCGTAATGAGCAGTTCTTC	CASSRGRRNEQFF
15	TRBJ2-3	NA	TRBV5-1	NA	TGCGCCAGCAGCTTGGAACTCCCAGACACAGATACGCAGTATTTT	CASSLELPDTDTQYF
13	TRBJ2-1	NA	TRBV7-9	many	TGTGCCAGCAGCTATCAGGGGATCAATGAGCAGTTCTTC	CASSYQGINEQFF
15	TRBJ2-1	NA	TRBV7-9	few	TGTGCCAGCAGCTTAGCGGTCACGGGCTACAATGAGCAGTTCTTC	CASSLAVTGYNEQFF
14	TRBJ2-4	NA	TRBV9	NA	TGTGCCAGCAGCGCAGCCCCAGGGGAAAACATTCAGTACTTC	CASSAAPGENIQYF
14	TRBJ1-5	NA	TRBV2	medium-sized	TGTGCCAGCAGTGACAGCTCTAGCAATCAGCCCCAGCATTTT	CASSDSSSNQPQHF
15	TRBJ2-1	NA	TRBV6-6	NA	TGTGCCAGCATGAATCGAGTCCGGGTATACAATGAGCAGTTCTTC	CASMNRVRVYNEQFF
13	TRBJ2-5	TRBD2	TRBV5-4	NA	TGTGCCAGCACCTTAGGGACTAGCGGGTCCCAGTACTTC	CASTLGTSGSQYF
14	TRBJ2-3	TRBD2	TRBV5-1	few	TGCGCCAGCAGCAGCGGGGGAAGCACAGATACGCAGTATTTT	CASSSGGSTDTQYF
15	TRBJ2-3	TRBD2	TRBV7-2	NA	TGTGCCAGCAGCCCCGGACTAGTGGAGGCAGATACGCAGTATTTT	CASSPGLVEADTQYF
13	TRBJ2-1	TRBD1	TRBV6-5	NA	TGTGCCAGCGGGGACAGAGCCTACAATGAGCAGTTCTTC	CASGDRAYNEQFF
15	TRBJ1-2	NA	TRBV30	few	TGTGCCTGGAGTCGAGGACAGATATCTAACTATGGCTACACCTTC	CAWSRGQISNYGYTF
13	TRBJ1-1	NA	TRBV25-1	NA	TGTGCCAGTACTAGTGCAGTTGATGCTGAAGCTTTCTTT	CASTSAVDAEAFF
14	TRBJ1-1	NA	TRBV5-1	NA	TGCGCCAGCAGGCGGAGTGAGGGGGACACTGAAGCTTTCTTT	CASRRSEGDTEAFF
12	TRBJ1-3	NA	TRBV30	NA	TGTGCCTGGAGGACAGCCGGAATGACCATATATTTT	CAWRTAGMTIYF